This record concerns one TCR beta chain sequence. The antigen remains undetermined. The data originate from a study of cytomegalovirus exposure and HLA in healthy donors. Whole-study results and caveats: Sequencing depth across donors, presence/absence analyses assumed, was roughly uniform. V- and J-gene trimming in TCR beta was tied to a missense DCLRE1C variant by an analysis performed later. Further analysis, carried out later, found HLA-associated TCR beta chains more clonally expanded than equally common other chains.

The PCR had 60 Vbeta and 13 Jbeta primers. How the authors handled the data: In a later analysis, some 80 million unique TCR beta chains included roughly 11 million shared by two or more donors. The method was immunoSEQ multiplex PCR; TCRdb's version includes in-frame clones alone and lacks a portion of them. V and J calls and clone size are those listed in that table; D and trimming were worked out from the DNA. In the table there are 100,000 or so clones, roughly three quarters of which are singletons. With V trimmed by 6 bases and J by 0 bases, 8 bases remained unmatched. CDR1 is LNHDA, CDR2 SQIVND, per germline (reference sequence). The CDR3 runs to 15 residues.

The origin of this receptor is a man aged 35 to 55 in good health and CMV-seronegative. The chain links TRBV19 to TRBJ2-7; 7 positions agree with TRBD1. The specimen was PBMCs. The CDR3 nucleotides read TGTGCCAGTAGCGAACTCGGGACAGCCTCCTACGAGCAGTACTTC. It specifies CASSELGTASYEQYF. The variable domain in full, with the rest retrieved from reference TRBV19 and TRBJ2-7, is DGGITQSPKYLFRKEGQNVTLSCEQNLNHDAMYWYRQDPGQGLRLIYYSQIVNDFQKGDIAEGYSVSREKKESFPLTVTSAQKNPTAFYLCASSELGTASYEQYFGPGTRLTVT.